This T cell receptor (beta chain) was captured by sequencing in a study of T cells after yellow fever vaccination. Study overall: For low cell numbers, libraries were made with SMART-Seq v4 Ultra Low Input.

One entry per CDR3 protein, called by TCRdb with MiXCR from the 5' RACE reads. The table lists roughly 160,000 distinct CDR3 sequences, about 7% of them singletons. Germline trimming cut 3 bases from V and 2 bases from J; bases unmatched to any gene: 5. CDR3 length: 15 amino acids. From germline, CDR1 is SGHTA and CDR2 FQGNSA. The material sequenced was CD4+ T cells sorted from PBMCs, taken 4 to 6 days after the first yellow fever vaccination. This chain uses TRBV7-2 with TRBJ2-5, with 8 bases lining up with TRBD2. The sequence derives from a man between 18 and 29 years old who received the YFV17D yellow fever vaccine. CDR3 nucleotides: TGTGCCAGCAGCTTCGGGGGGGCCCCTCAAGAGACCCAGTACTTC. Protein sequence: CASSFGGAPQETQYF.